Below, 30 T cell receptor beta chains from the same sample are listed, as sequenced in a study of blood T cell repertoires in COVID-19. The protocol was immunoSEQ multiplex PCR, while the TCRdb copy is restricted to in-frame clones and leaves out a portion. The sample shows roughly 250,000 clones, roughly 90% of them seen only once. Sequencing was performed on peripheral blood. The receptors here all came from a woman under 40 with COVID-19, enrolled during active disease.

The V call is TRBV3-1 (or the pseudogene TRBV3-2), the J call TRBJ2-1, with D possibly matching TRBD2 (7 bases). Germline V gene sequence: CDR1 LGHDT, CDR2 YNNKEL (reference sequence). Trimming took 4 bases from V and 9 from J, leaving 22 bases between them. The CDR3 consists of 16 residues. CDR3 loop: CASSPWIRGGGGEQFF. CDR3 in DNA: TGTGCCAGCAGCCCCTGGATTCGCGGGGGAGGGGGTGAGCAGTTCTTC.

The rearrangement links TRBV28 to TRBJ2-1; TRBD2 matches 13 bases. Trimming cost V 6 bases and J 3 bases; bases outside gene matches: 5. The germline V gene has CDR1 MDHEN and CDR2 SYDVKM. There are 16 residues in the CDR3. As DNA, the CDR3 is TGTGCCAGCAGCTGGGGACTAGCGGGGAGCTACAATGAGCAGTTCTTC. Translated: CASSWGLAGSYNEQFF.

The chain joins TRBV5-6 to TRBJ1-2; D ambiguous. Trimming pared 0 bases from V and 6 bases from J, leaving 9 bases between. CDR1 is SGHDT and CDR2 is YYEEEE in the germline V gene. The CDR3 contains 13 residues. The CDR3 nucleotides are TGTGCCAGCAGCTTGGTCGGTGTGGATGGCTACACCTTC. Translating it yields CASSLVGVDGYTF. Supplemented by reference TRBV5-6 and TRBJ1-2, the full variable domain reads DAGVTQSPTHLIKTRGQQVTLRCSPKSGHDTVSWYQQALGQGPQFIFQYYEEEERQRGNFPDRFSGHQFPNYSSELNVNALLLGDSALYLCASSLVGVDGYTFGSGTRLTVV.

The chain carries TRBV3-1 (or the pseudogene TRBV3-2) and TRBJ2-7; 7 nucleotides match TRBD1. Germline trimming cut 1 base from V and 0 bases from J; bases unmatched to any gene: 3. The CDR3 has 15 residues. Looked up from germline, CDR1 is LGHDT and CDR2 is YNNKEL (reference sequence). Here the CDR3 DNA reads TGTGCCAGCAGCCAAGTGGGGACAGTCTCCTACGAGCAGTACTTC. Protein: CASSQVGTVSYEQYF.

The chain is built from TRBV19 and TRBJ2-5; 8 bases are shared with TRBD2. V shed 1 base and J 3 bases; nucleotides not matched to a gene: 4. From germline, CDR1 is LNHDA and CDR2 SQIVND (reference sequence). This CDR3 has 15 amino acids. The CDR3 region has the DNA TGTGCCAGTAGTATAGCCAGCGGGGGAAAAGAGACCCAGTACTTC. Translated: CASSIASGGKETQYF.

This chain joins TRBV5-4 and TRBJ1-2, with a weak D call TRBD1 (5 bases). The CDR3 covers 13 residues. V lost 5 bases and J lost 4, with 12 bases in between. Germline V lookup: CDR1 SGHNT, CDR2 YYREEE (reference sequence). CDR3 bases: TGTGCCAGCAGTCGAAAACAGGTCTATGGCTACACCTTC. The encoded protein is CASSRKQVYGYTF.

This clone was counted once. The CDR3 DNA reads TGCGCCAGCAGTGTGGCAGGGGGGTTGGAAGCTTTCTTT. Amino acid sequence: CASSVAGGLEAFF. The chain employs TRBV10-2 and TRBJ1-1, with 7 bases fitting TRBD1. Germline CDR1 WSHSY, CDR2 SAAADI. The junction had 7 bases not matched to a gene; V was cut back by 4 bases and J by 8 bases. The CDR3 is 13 amino acids.

CDR3 sequence reads: CATVRDRGQGYTF. CDR3 in DNA: TGTGCCACGGTCCGGGACAGGGGGCAAGGCTACACCTTC. The chain is built from TRBV2 and TRBJ1-2, with 12 bases lining up with TRBD1. The junction had 8 bases not matched to a gene; V was cut back by 10 bases and J by 8 bases. This CDR3 has 13 amino acids. Germline values: CDR1 SNHLY, CDR2 FYNNEI. Combining the CDR3 with reference TRBV2 and TRBJ1-2 gives the whole variable domain EPEVTQTPSHQVTQMGQEVILRCVPISNHLYFYWYRQILGQKVEFLVSFYNNEISEKSEIFDDQFSVERPDGSNFTLKIRSTKLEDSAMYFCATVRDRGQGYTFGSGTRLTVV.

The chain employs TRBV4-1 and TRBJ2-7; weak D call: TRBD1 (5 bases). Per germline, CDR1 MGHRA and CDR2 YSYEKL. V lost 1 base and J 0 bases, leaving 13 bases between the germline ends. The CDR3 sequence is 16 residues long. The CDR3 region is CASSQVLSDSSYEQYF. The CDR3 nucleotides read TGCGCCAGCAGCCAAGTGTTGAGCGACAGCTCCTACGAGCAGTACTTC.

V usage is TRBV29-1 and J usage is TRBJ2-1; TRBD1 aligns across 8 bases. The V gene's germline CDR1 is SQVTM and CDR2 ANQGSEA. The CDR3 loop spans 15 amino acids. Trimming removed 2 bases from V and 4 bases from J; junction bases left unmatched: 7. DNA of the CDR3: TGCAGCGTTGAACCCGGGACAGGATCTTACAATGAGCAGTTCTTC. Its translation: CSVEPGTGSYNEQFF.

This chain joins TRBV5-1 and TRBJ2-7, with D possibly being TRBD1 (7 bases). With 0 bases removed from V and 4 bases from J, the gap between germline ends came to 17 bases. Per the germline V gene, CDR1 is SGHRS and CDR2 is YFSETQ. The CDR3 extends over 16 amino acids. CDR3 residues: CASSLDVDRRVYEQYF. For the CDR3, the DNA is TGCGCCAGCAGCTTGGACGTGGACAGGAGGGTTTACGAGCAGTACTTC.

This rearrangement joins TRBV5-4 to TRBJ1-2; D is undetermined. V lost 4 bases, J lost 2 bases, and 9 bases lay in between. Germline V gene lookup returns CDR1 SGHNT and CDR2 YYREEE (reference sequence). The CDR3 runs to 13 residues. The CDR3 region has the DNA TGTGCCAGCAGCATCGACATGAACTATGGCTACACCTTC. Encoded protein: CASSIDMNYGYTF.

The chain recombines TRBV18 with TRBJ1-4, with a possible D match to TRBD1 (5 bases). Trimming pared 6 bases from V and 2 bases from J, leaving 16 bases between. CDR1 and CDR2 from the germline V gene are KGHSH and LQKENI. The CDR3 extends over 16 amino acids. CDR3 bases: TGTGCCAGCTCTCAGCCACGGGGGAGGACTAATGAAAAACTGTTTTTT. This encodes CASSQPRGRTNEKLFF.

The genes are TRBV19 and TRBJ1-5; TRBD1 aligns across 7 bases. V lost 10 bases and J lost 5; bases outside the gene matches: 11. The length of the CDR3 is 14 residues. CDR1 and CDR2 from the germline V gene are LNHDA and SQIVND (reference sequence). CDR3 bases: TGTGCCACCAAACCCGGGACAGATGATCAGCCCCAGCATTTT. This encodes CATKPGTDDQPQHF.

This clone was seen just once. The CDR3 nucleotides read TGTGCCAGCAGTGAGTCCCCTATAAGAACTGAAGCTTTCTTT. Translating it yields CASSESPIRTEAFF. This chain uses TRBV2 with TRBJ1-1; D uncertain. Germline assignment: CDR1 SNHLY and CDR2 FYNNEI. This CDR3 comprises 14 residues. The V and J ends lost 3 bases and 5 bases respectively, with 13 bases between them.

This clone has a count of ten or more. The gene calls are TRBV2 and TRBJ1-1, with a possible D match to TRBD1 (5 bases). The CDR3 length is 13 residues. Between the trimmed V and J ends, which lost 6 bases and 0 bases, there was a span of 8 bases. Germline V gene sequence: CDR1 SNHLY, CDR2 FYNNEI. The DNA of the CDR3 is TGTGCCAGCAGGAGACAGTTGAACACTGAAGCTTTCTTT. It codes for CASRRQLNTEAFF.

The chain couples TRBV2 to TRBJ2-1, with 7 bases matching TRBD2. Germline V gene lookup returns CDR1 SNHLY and CDR2 FYNNEI. This CDR3 is 12 amino acids long. J was trimmed by 7 bases and V by 10 bases; bases with no gene match: 7. Here the CDR3 DNA reads TGTGCCAACGGGGAGGGCCGGAATGAGCAGTTCTTC. It translates to CANGEGRNEQFF.

The chain carries TRBV5-5 and TRBJ2-7; D unresolved. The CDR3 has 12 amino acids. The germline gives CDR1 SGHKS, CDR2 YYEKEE (reference sequence). V was cut by 2 bases and J by 3 bases, with 6 bases left in between. The CDR3 protein is CASSFSFYEQYF. The CDR3 coding sequence is TGTGCCAGCAGCTTTTCTTTCTACGAGCAGTACTTC.

This chain links TRBV12-3 or TRBV12-4 with TRBJ1-4, with 7 bases that match TRBD1. J lost 8 bases, V lost 8 bases, and 5 bases had no gene match. The CDR3 totals 12 residues. This CDR3 is CASHGQDEKLFF. Here the CDR3 DNA reads TGTGCCAGCCATGGACAGGACGAAAAACTGTTTTTT.

The V and J genes are TRBV3-1 (or the pseudogene TRBV3-2) and TRBJ2-7, with TRBD2 as a possible D gene (5 bases). Per germline, CDR1 LGHDT and CDR2 YNNKEL (reference sequence). The CDR3 extends over 17 amino acids. The V and J ends lost 4 bases and 1 base respectively, with 20 bases between them. The CDR3 DNA sequence: TGTGCCAGCAGCCCCCCCCCGGGCAGAGCGGAATCCTACGAGCAGTACTTC. This encodes CASSPPPGRAESYEQYF.

This chain joins TRBV13 and TRBJ2-1; the match to TRBD1 covers 9 bases. The length of the CDR3 is 14 residues. Germline V gene data show CDR1 as PRHDT and CDR2 as FYEKMQ (reference sequence). The V and J ends lost 8 bases and 8 bases, in that order; junction bases with no gene match: 10. The CDR3 protein is CASLTQQGADEQFF. The CDR3 DNA is TGTGCCAGCCTCACTCAACAGGGGGCTGATGAGCAGTTCTTC.

V and J are TRBV7-8 and TRBJ2-3; possible D gene TRBD2, 6 bases. The CDR3 runs to 12 residues. Per the germline V gene, CDR1 is SGHVS and CDR2 is FQNEAQ. V was clipped by 5 bases and J by 8 bases, with 11 bases between them. The CDR3 DNA is TGTGCCAGCAGCCCTGAGCGGGTTACGCAGTATTTT. It codes for CASSPERVTQYF.

The V call is TRBV18, the J call TRBJ1-6; D unresolved. There are 15 residues in the CDR3. The germline gives CDR1 KGHSH, CDR2 LQKENI. Trimming removed 3 bases at V and 7 bases at J, with 13 bases between. CDR3 protein: CASSPSEGRNSPLHF. CDR3 nucleotides: TGTGCCAGCTCACCCTCCGAGGGCCGCAATTCACCCCTCCACTTT. The variable domain in full, completed from reference TRBV18 and TRBJ1-6, reads NAGVMQNPRHLVRRRGQEARLRCSPMKGHSHVYWYRQLPEEGLKFMVYLQKENIIDESGMPKERFSAEFPKEGPSILRIQQVVRGDSAAYFCASSPSEGRNSPLHFGNGTRLTVT.

Only a few counts were recorded for this clone. V and J are TRBV27 and TRBJ1-1; 7 bases line up with TRBD1. V was pared by 6 bases and J by 7 bases, with 14 bases of the junction left unmatched. Germline V lookup: CDR1 MNHEY, CDR2 SMNVEV (reference sequence). The CDR3 loop spans 15 amino acids. CDR3 DNA sequence: TGTGCCAGCAGGAAAGGGGGGCGCAGGGGGAATGAAGCTTTCTTT. Its protein is CASRKGGRRGNEAFF.

The chain has TRBV5-1 and TRBJ2-7; 7 bases match TRBD1. V lost 6 bases and J lost 0; bases outside the gene matches: 9. CDR1 is SGHRS, CDR2 YFSETQ, per germline. The CDR3 has 15 amino acids. The CDR3 sequence: CASTKLGQDSYEQYF. CDR3 bases: TGCGCCAGCACCAAACTTGGACAGGACTCCTACGAGCAGTACTTC.

The table lists this clone with a few counts. The V call is TRBV5-6, the J call TRBJ1-2; TRBD1 matches 11 bases. J was trimmed by 4 bases and V by 3 bases; bases with no gene match: 5. The CDR3 loop spans 15 amino acids. Germline V lookup: CDR1 SGHDT, CDR2 YYEEEE. Written as DNA, the CDR3 is TGTGCCAGCAGCTCCCGGGACAGGGGGGGCTATGGCTACACCTTC. Protein product: CASSSRDRGGYGYTF.

This sequence joins TRBV5-1 and TRBJ1-1; D gene uncertain. This CDR3 is built from 15 residues. Trimming left V 3 bases short and J 0 bases short, with 12 bases between. Germline-derived CDR1 and CDR2 are SGHRS and YFSETQ. The CDR3 loop reads CASSSTGILNTEAFF. The CDR3 DNA follows: TGCGCCAGCAGCTCAACGGGTATTTTGAACACTGAAGCTTTCTTT.

This chain connects TRBV6-1 to TRBJ2-7; 10 nucleotides match TRBD1. The CDR3 sequence is 15 residues long. The germline V gene has CDR1 MNHNS and CDR2 SASEGT. Trimming took 6 bases from V and 1 from J; bases not matched to a gene: 6. CDR3 bases: TGTGCCAGCAGCCACCGGACAGGGGGGTCCTACGAGCAGTACTTC. It specifies CASSHRTGGSYEQYF.

This clone was observed once. The chain carries TRBV6-5 and TRBJ2-1; 14 bases match TRBD2. Trimming cost V 6 bases and J 8 bases; bases outside gene matches: 6. Germline V CDR1 and CDR2: MNHEY, SVGAGI. The CDR3 loop spans 15 amino acids. Here the CDR3 reads CASSWTSGGIDEQFF. For the CDR3, the DNA is TGTGCCAGCAGCTGGACTAGCGGGGGGATAGATGAGCAGTTCTTC.

This rearrangement joins TRBV5-4 to TRBJ2-5; 8 positions match TRBD2. Germline V lookup: CDR1 SGHNT, CDR2 YYREEE (reference sequence). V lost 4 bases to trimming and J lost 2 bases; unmatched junction nucleotides: 7. The CDR3 covers 15 residues. In DNA form, the CDR3 reads TGTGCCAGCAGCCCCAGCGGGGGTAGGCAAGAGACCCAGTACTTC. This gives the protein CASSPSGGRQETQYF.